Presented here are 21 T cell receptor beta chains from one specimen sequenced in a study of regulatory T cells in long-lasting Graves disease. Stated time point: persistent/refractory GD, antithyroid drugs over 5 years with positive TRAb. With RNA extracted from PBMCs as input, the TCR library was made. Researchers made TCR beta libraries by using iRepertoire HTBI primers and running Arm-PCR on CDR3 regions. From the multiplex PCR reads, TCRdb called clonotypes with MiXCR, one entry per CDR3 protein. The data contain nearly 350,000 distinct CDR3 sequences, 15% to 20% of them singletons. Sequences were derived from peripheral blood mononuclear cells (PBMCs), sampled when the disease was refractory, from a patient treated with antithyroid drugs. The receptor source for this set is a female donor with Graves disease.

This clonotype was observed at least ten times. This chain links TRBV2 with TRBJ1-4, with TRBD1 identical over 7 bases. V lost 7 bases, J lost 5 bases, and 7 bases stayed unmatched. This CDR3 region has 14 residues. Looked up from germline, CDR1 is SNHLY and CDR2 is FYNNEI. The CDR3 region is CASTGQGVNEKLFF. CDR3 in DNA: TGTGCCAGCACCGGGCAGGGGGTAAATGAAAAACTGTTTTTT.

This clonotype occurred many times. V and J are TRBV15 and TRBJ2-7; 8 nucleotides match TRBD1. The CDR3 spans 17 residues. Per the germline V gene, CDR1 is LNHNV and CDR2 is YYDKDF (reference sequence). Trimming cost V 4 bases and J 7 bases; bases outside gene matches: 18. CDR3 DNA: TGTGCCACCAGCACCCGAGGATCGACAGGGGACCGTTGGGAGCAGTACTTC. This encodes CATSTRGSTGDRWEQYF.

This clonotype occurred many times. The V and J genes are TRBV28 and TRBJ1-1; 7 nucleotides align to TRBD1. J was trimmed by 3 bases and V by 6 bases; bases with no gene match: 7. Germline V lookup: CDR1 MDHEN, CDR2 SYDVKM. The CDR3 is made up of 14 amino acids. CDR3 sequence: CASSLQGPHTEAFF. The CDR3 coding sequence is TGTGCCAGCAGCCTACAGGGGCCGCACACTGAAGCTTTCTTT.

This chain joins TRBV11-2 and TRBJ2-5, with TRBD1 matching 10 bases. J was trimmed by 5 bases and V by 5 bases; bases with no gene match: 17. The germline CDR1 and CDR2 sequences are SGHAT and FQNNGV. The CDR3 consists of 18 residues. This chain's CDR3 is CASSQDWGADRGRETQYF. CDR3 sequence (DNA): TGTGCCAGCAGCCAAGATTGGGGGGCTGACAGGGGGCGCGAGACCCAGTACTTC.

This clonotype was counted at least ten times. The rearrangement joins TRBV28 to TRBJ1-2, with D possibly being TRBD1 (6 bases). Germline values: CDR1 MDHEN, CDR2 SYDVKM. Between the trimmed V and J ends, which lost 2 bases and 0 bases, there was a span of 13 bases. The length of the CDR3 is 16 residues. CDR3 in DNA: TGTGCCAGCAGTTTAAACGCGGGACACCCTAACTATGGCTACACCTTC. This sequence encodes CASSLNAGHPNYGYTF.

This clonotype was observed a handful of times. V gene TRBV18 combines with J gene TRBJ1-1; possible D gene TRBD1, 5 bases. Per the germline V gene, CDR1 is KGHSH and CDR2 is LQKENI. The CDR3 runs 12 residues. V was shortened by 1 base and J by 11 bases, with 11 bases between the two germline ends. CDR3 DNA sequence: TGTGCCAGCTCACCACGGGACGGTGAGGCTTTCTTT. It encodes CASSPRDGEAFF.

This chain connects TRBV4-3 to TRBJ1-6; possibly TRBD1 for D (5 bases). V dropped 0 bases and J dropped 10 bases, with 16 bases sitting between them. The CDR3 extends over 16 amino acids. CDR1 and CDR2 (germline): LGHNA, YSLEER. For the CDR3, the DNA is TGCGCCAGCAGCCAAGATTTCGGGGGGACGGGCTCACCCCTCCACTTT. This encodes CASSQDFGGTGSPLHF.

With regard to this clonotype: This may arise from a read error, as a much more abundant clone is one base away. The gene calls are TRBV7-2 and TRBJ1-1; the D gene is possibly TRBD1 (5 bases). The CDR3 runs 17 residues. Germline V CDR1 and CDR2: SGHTA, FQGNSA. V was shortened by 5 bases and J by 1 base, with 20 bases between the two germline ends. Here the CDR3 reads CASSPTDFLSANTEAFF. CDR3 in DNA: TGTGCCAGCAGCCCGACAGATTTCTTATCGGCGAACACTGAAGCTTTCTTT.

This clonotype was seen ten or more times. The CDR3 region has the DNA TGTGCCAGCAGTGAAGGCACAGGGTGGCAGCCCCAGCATTTT. Translating it yields CASSEGTGWQPQHF. The rearrangement links TRBV6-1 to TRBJ1-5; weak D call: TRBD1 (6 bases). The length of the CDR3 is 14 residues. V lost 1 base and J 7 bases, leaving 11 bases between the germline ends. Germline values: CDR1 MNHNS, CDR2 SASEGT.

This clonotype has a handful of counts. CDR3 in amino acids: CASSLNPATGGHYEQYF. The CDR3 DNA is TGTGCCAGCAGTTTAAATCCCGCAACGGGGGGCCACTACGAGCAGTACTTC. The gene calls are TRBV12-3 or TRBV12-4 and TRBJ2-7; D perhaps matches TRBD2 (7 bases). Trimming shortened V by 2 bases and J by 3 bases, and 20 bases separated the two germline ends. The length of the CDR3 is 17 residues.

This clonotype was detected a few times. A much more abundant neighbour one base away suggests this may be a read error. This chain joins TRBV11-2 and TRBJ2-5, with 7 nucleotides matching TRBD1. This CDR3 is 19 amino acids long. With V trimmed by 0 bases and J by 4 bases, 17 bases remained unmatched. CDR1 SGHAT and CDR2 FQNNGV come from the germline V gene. CDR3 DNA: TGTGCCAGCAGCTTAGAATCCCTCAACGACAGGGCTTGGGGAGAGACCCAGTACTTC. Translated: CASSLESLNDRAWGETQYF.

This clonotype was observed at least ten times. CDR3 protein: CATRGANTEAFF. The CDR3 DNA reads TGTGCCACCCGCGGGGCGAACACTGAAGCTTTCTTT. The V call is TRBV10-3, the J call TRBJ1-1; perhaps TRBD1 as D (5 bases). CDR1 is ENHRY and CDR2 is SYGVKD in the germline V gene. The V and J ends lost 10 bases and 1 base respectively, with 10 bases between them. The CDR3 totals 12 residues.

The V call is TRBV5-1, the J call TRBJ2-4, with 9 nucleotides matching TRBD2. The CDR3 loop spans 19 amino acids. Germline CDR1 is SGHRS and CDR2 is YFSETQ. Germline trimming cut 0 bases from V and 0 bases from J; bases unmatched to any gene: 10. CDR3 region: CASSLDSSGVTAAKNIQYF. CDR3 in DNA: TGCGCCAGCAGCTTGGATTCTAGCGGGGTGACCGCAGCCAAAAACATTCAGTACTTC.

This clonotype was seen ten or more times. The V and J genes are TRBV2 and TRBJ2-1; 15 positions agree with TRBD2. Germline V gene data show CDR1 as SNHLY and CDR2 as FYNNEI. This CDR3 has 15 residues. V lost 5 bases and J lost 6; bases outside the gene matches: 2. CDR3 bases: TGTGCCAGCAGTTGGGGACTAGCGGGAGGCAATGAGCAGTTCTTC. Amino acid sequence: CASSWGLAGGNEQFF.

The V gene is TRBV3-1, the J gene TRBJ2-5; 9 bases line up with TRBD1. Near its end, the DNA agrees better with TRBJ2-7, so the J call may be wrong. There are 13 residues in the CDR3. CDR1 LGHDT and CDR2 YNNKEL come from the germline V gene (reference sequence). The CDR3 spells CASSQWTGAEQYF. The CDR3 nucleotides read TGTGCCAGCAGCCAATGGACAGGGGCCGAGCAGTACTTC.

This clonotype was seen a handful of times. V gene TRBV7-8 combines with J gene TRBJ2-1; 10 positions match TRBD1. The CDR3 has 13 amino acids. V lost 4 bases, J lost 6 bases, and 0 bases stayed unmatched. Germline V gene lookup returns CDR1 SGHVS and CDR2 FQNEAQ. CDR3 nucleotide sequence: TGTGCCAGCAGCTGGGACAGGGGCAATGAGCAGTTCTTC. Translating gives CASSWDRGNEQFF.

The rearrangement links TRBV10-3 to TRBJ2-7, with D hard to call. The CDR3 sequence is 13 residues long. Germline-derived CDR1 and CDR2 are ENHRY and SYGVKD. Trimming removed 6 bases from V and 0 bases from J, with 9 bases in between. CDR3 sequence: CAISLDASYEQYF. DNA for the CDR3: TGTGCCATCAGCCTGGACGCCTCCTACGAGCAGTACTTC.

On this clonotype: A read error may account for a junction end that differs from germline. The V and J genes are TRBV5-1 and TRBJ1-1; perhaps TRBD1 as D (5 bases). CDR1 and CDR2 (germline): SGHRS, YFSETQ. CDR3 length: 15 amino acids. CDR3 nucleotide sequence: TGTGCCAGCAGCCCAGAGGGGCGTTCCAACACTGAAGCTTTCTTT. Protein sequence: CASSPEGRSNTEAFF.

This clonotype was picked up a small number of times. V is TRBV12-3 or TRBV12-4 and J is TRBJ2-7; a weak D match, TRBD1 (6 bases). Trimming pared 10 bases from V and 3 bases from J, leaving 22 bases between. The CDR3 sequence is 15 residues long. CDR3 nucleotide sequence: TGTGCCAAAACTTTACTACAGGGAAAGGTCTACGAGCAGTACTTC. Its translation: CAKTLLQGKVYEQYF.

This clonotype was found many times. The V gene is TRBV6-2 or TRBV6-3, the J gene TRBJ2-7; 7 positions match TRBD2. In germline, CDR1 is MNHEY, CDR2 SVGEGT. Unmatched junction bases numbered 4, after V lost 9 bases and J lost 2 bases. There are 12 residues in the CDR3. CDR3 nucleotide sequence: TGTGCCAGTCTAGCGGAAACCTACGAGCAGTACTTC. Amino acids: CASLAETYEQYF.

This clonotype came up many times. The chain's CDR3 is CASSQANSNTGELFF. The CDR3 DNA is TGTGCCAGCAGCCAAGCCAACAGCAACACCGGGGAGCTGTTTTTT. The chain has TRBV14 and TRBJ2-2; D gene ambiguous. The length of the CDR3 is 15 residues. V lost 1 base to trimming and J lost 2 bases, with 8 bases between them. From germline, CDR1 is SGHDN and CDR2 FVKESK.